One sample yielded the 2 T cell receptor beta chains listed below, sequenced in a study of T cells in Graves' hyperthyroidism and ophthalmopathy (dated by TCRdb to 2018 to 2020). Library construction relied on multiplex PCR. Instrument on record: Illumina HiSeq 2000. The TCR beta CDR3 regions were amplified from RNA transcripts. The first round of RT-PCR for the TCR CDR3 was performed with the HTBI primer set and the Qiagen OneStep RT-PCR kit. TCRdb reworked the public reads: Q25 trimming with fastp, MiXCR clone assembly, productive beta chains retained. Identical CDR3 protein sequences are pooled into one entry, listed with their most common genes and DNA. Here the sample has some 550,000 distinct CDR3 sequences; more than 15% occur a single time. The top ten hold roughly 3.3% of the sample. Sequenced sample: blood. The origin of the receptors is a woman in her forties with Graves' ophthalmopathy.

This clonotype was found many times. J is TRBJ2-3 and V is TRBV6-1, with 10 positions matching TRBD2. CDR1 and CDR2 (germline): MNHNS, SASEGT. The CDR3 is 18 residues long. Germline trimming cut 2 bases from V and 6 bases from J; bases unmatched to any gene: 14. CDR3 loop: CASSELRTSGSEGDTQYF. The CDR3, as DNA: TGTGCCAGCAGTGAACTCAGGACTAGCGGCTCGGAGGGGGATACGCAGTATTTT.

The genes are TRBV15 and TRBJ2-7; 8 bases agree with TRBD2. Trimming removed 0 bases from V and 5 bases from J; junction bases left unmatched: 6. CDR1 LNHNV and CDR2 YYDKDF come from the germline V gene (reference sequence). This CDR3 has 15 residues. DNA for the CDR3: TGTGCCACCAGCAGAGATGGGGGGACTAGTCACGAGCAGTACTTC. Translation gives CATSRDGGTSHEQYF.